This TCR beta chain was documented in a study of blood T cell repertoires in COVID-19. Generated by immunoSEQ multiplex PCR, the TCRdb table keeps only in-frame clones and is missing some. The sample carries some 230,000 clones, about 80% recorded once. Those enrolled, adults aged roughly 18 to 90 years, came from 20 to 25 US areas. From germline, CDR1 is SGHRS and CDR2 YFSETQ. This CDR3 region has 18 residues. V was pared by 4 bases and J by 8 bases, with 18 bases of the junction left unmatched. This TCR derives from a man aged 40-49 years who had recovered from COVID-19. This chain joins TRBV5-1 and TRBJ1-4; 9 positions match TRBD1. Sequenced input: PBMCs or T cells enriched from blood (not recorded which). The CDR3 bases are TGCGCCAGCAGCATACGCCCGGGACAGGGCTCGGGACGGGAAAAACTGTTTTTT. Protein product: CASSIRPGQGSGREKLFF.